What follows describes a single TCR beta chain. Its antigen is not identified. TCRdb keeps only in-frame clones here, not all; method: immunoSEQ multiplex PCR. There are around 130,000 clones in the sample; about 85% occur only once, and around 3% lies in the top ten. This sample is drawn from a study of T cell responses to AZD1222 COVID-19 vaccine. Study-wide results and caveats: Reports say nearly half of spike-specific TCRs go after unmutated variant regions. Spike-specific TCR breadth and depth were elevated following two AZD1222 doses. The CD4 TCRs associated with vaccination extended across spike and predominated at 160-218 and 743-854.

Germline lookup yields CDR1 SGHRS and CDR2 YFSETQ. Trimming left V 0 bases short and J 4 bases short, with 10 bases between. The CDR3 spans 14 residues. This sequence was found in an adult who received the AZD1222 COVID-19 vaccine. V and J are TRBV5-1 and TRBJ1-1, with D unresolved. Here the sequenced sample was peripheral blood, taken 28 days after the second AZD1222 dose. The CDR3 here is CASSLAGITTEAFF. The CDR3 bases are TGCGCCAGCAGCTTGGCCGGGATCACCACTGAAGCTTTCTTT. Looking up the rest from reference TRBV5-1 and TRBJ1-1 gives the full variable domain: KAGVTQTPRYLIKTRGQQVTLSCSPISGHRSVSWYQQTPGQGLQFLFEYFSETQRNKGNFPGRFSGRQFSNSRSEMNVSTLELGDSALYLCASSLAGITTEAFFGQGTRLTVV.